Given below is one T cell receptor (beta chain) in context. The data stem from a study of blood T cell repertoires in COVID-19. About the research overall: COVID-19 samples, acute and convalescent, were from the United States, Italy and Spain. The cDNA or gDNA used as material had been derived from T cells, B-cell-depleted T cells, or PBMCs.

Authors' processing steps: Amplifying reference gene primers gave estimates of nucleated cell counts. Clones were read by immunoSEQ multiplex PCR, and TCRdb kept only the in-frame ones, dropping some. The V and J calls and clone size were taken over from that table, and D and trimming were inferred from the DNA. The sample records 100,000 or so clones, over 75% being singletons. Trimming removed 6 bases from V and 7 bases from J; junction bases left unmatched: 9. CDR1 is MNHEY and CDR2 is SVGAGI in the germline V gene. The CDR3 totals 14 residues. J is TRBJ2-7 and V is TRBV6-5, with 10 bases fitting TRBD1. The sample taken for sequencing was peripheral blood. The sequence was collected from a man aged 60-69 years with acute or convalescent COVID-19. The DNA for the CDR3 is TGTGCCAGCAGACCCGGGACAGGGGCGGGAGAGCAGTACTTC. Its protein product is CASRPGTGAGEQYF.